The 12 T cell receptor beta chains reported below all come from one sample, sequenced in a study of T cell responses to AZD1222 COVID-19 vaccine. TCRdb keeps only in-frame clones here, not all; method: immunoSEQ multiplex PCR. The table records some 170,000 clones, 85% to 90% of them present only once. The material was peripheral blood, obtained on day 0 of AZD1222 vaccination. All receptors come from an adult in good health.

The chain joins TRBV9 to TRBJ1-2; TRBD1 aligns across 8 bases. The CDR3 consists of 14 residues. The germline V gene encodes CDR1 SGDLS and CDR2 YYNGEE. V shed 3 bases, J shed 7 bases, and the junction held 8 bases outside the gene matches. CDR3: CASSAGTGRTGYTF. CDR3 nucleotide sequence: TGTGCCAGCAGCGCCGGGACAGGAAGGACTGGCTACACCTTC.

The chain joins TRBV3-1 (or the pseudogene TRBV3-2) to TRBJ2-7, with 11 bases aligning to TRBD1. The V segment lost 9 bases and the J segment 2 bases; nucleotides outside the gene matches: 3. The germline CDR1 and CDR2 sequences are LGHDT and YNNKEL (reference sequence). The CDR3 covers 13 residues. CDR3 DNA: TGTGCCAGAGAGGGACAGGGGGCCTACGAGCAGTACTTC. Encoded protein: CAREGQGAYEQYF.

The CDR3 reads CASSAPGTSGYEQYF. CDR3 in DNA: TGTGCCAGCAGCGCCCCCGGGACTAGCGGCTACGAGCAGTACTTC. The genes are TRBV5-4 and TRBJ2-7, with 11 bases identical to TRBD2. From germline, CDR1 is SGHNT and CDR2 YYREEE (reference sequence). The ends lost 4 bases at V and 3 bases at J; junction bases unmatched: 6. The CDR3 sequence is 15 residues long. Combining the CDR3 with reference TRBV5-4 and TRBJ2-7 gives the whole variable domain ETGVTQSPTHLIKTRGQQVTLRCSSQSGHNTVSWYQQALGQGPQFIFQYYREEENGRGNFPPRFSGLQFPNYSSELNVNALELDDSALYLCASSAPGTSGYEQYFGPGTRLTVT.

Here the CDR3 reads CASSRQGGDNQPQHF. The DNA for the CDR3 is TGTGCCAGCAGCCGACAGGGGGGGGACAATCAGCCCCAGCATTTT. The chain carries TRBV5-4 and TRBJ1-5; 9 bases line up with TRBD1. V was clipped by 4 bases and J by 3 bases; unmatched bases: 5. The germline gives CDR1 SGHNT, CDR2 YYREEE (reference sequence). CDR3 length equals 15 residues.

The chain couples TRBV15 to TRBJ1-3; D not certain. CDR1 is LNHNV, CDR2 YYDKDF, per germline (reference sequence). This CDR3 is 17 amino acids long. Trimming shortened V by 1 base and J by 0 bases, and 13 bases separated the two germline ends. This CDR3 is CATSRGGRVSSGNTIYF. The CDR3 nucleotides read TGTGCCACCAGCAGAGGGGGTCGGGTGAGCTCTGGAAACACCATATATTTT.

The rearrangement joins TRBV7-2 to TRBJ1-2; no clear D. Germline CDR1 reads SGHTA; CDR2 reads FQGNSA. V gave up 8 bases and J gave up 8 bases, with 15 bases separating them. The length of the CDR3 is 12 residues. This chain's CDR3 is CASGTGVIGYTF. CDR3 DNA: TGTGCCAGCGGAACCGGGGTGATCGGCTACACCTTC. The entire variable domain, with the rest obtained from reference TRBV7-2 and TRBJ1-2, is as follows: GAGVSQSPSNKVTEKGKDVELRCDPISGHTALYWYRQSLGQGLEFLIYFQGNSAPDKSGLPSDRFSAERTGGSVSTLTIQRTQQEDSAVYLCASGTGVIGYTFGSGTRLTVV.

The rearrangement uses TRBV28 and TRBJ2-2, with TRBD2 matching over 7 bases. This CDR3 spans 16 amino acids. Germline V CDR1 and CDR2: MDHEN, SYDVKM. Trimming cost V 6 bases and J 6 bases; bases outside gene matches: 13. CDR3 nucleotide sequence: TGTGCCAGCAGGAGGGGCGGCGGGAGTGGGGCCGGGGAGCTGTTTTTT. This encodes CASRRGGGSGAGELFF.

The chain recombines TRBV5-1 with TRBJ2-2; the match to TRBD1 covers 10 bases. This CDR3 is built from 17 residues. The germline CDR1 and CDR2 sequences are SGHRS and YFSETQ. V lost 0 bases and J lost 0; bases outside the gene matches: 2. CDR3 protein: CASSLGQGAPNTGELFF. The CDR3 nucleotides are TGCGCCAGCAGCTTGGGACAGGGGGCACCGAACACCGGGGAGCTGTTTTTT.

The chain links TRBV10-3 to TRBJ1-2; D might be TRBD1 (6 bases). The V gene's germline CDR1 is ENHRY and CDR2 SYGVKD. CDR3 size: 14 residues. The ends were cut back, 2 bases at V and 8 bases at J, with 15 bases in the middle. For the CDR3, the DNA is TGTGCCATCAGTGAGAGGACAGAAACGTCCGGCTACACCTTC. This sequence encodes CAISERTETSGYTF.

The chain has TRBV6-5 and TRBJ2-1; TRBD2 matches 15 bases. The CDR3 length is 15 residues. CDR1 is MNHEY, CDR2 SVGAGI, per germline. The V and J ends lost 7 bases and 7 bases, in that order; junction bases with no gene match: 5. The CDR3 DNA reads TGTGCCAGCAAACCCGGGACTAGCGGGGGGAATGAGCAGTTCTTC. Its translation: CASKPGTSGGNEQFF.

The DNA for the CDR3 is TGTGCCAGCAGCTTGGATCTTCCGAGCTCCTACAATGAGCAGTTCTTC. This sequence encodes CASSLDLPSSYNEQFF. The chain has TRBV5-5 and TRBJ2-1; no clear D gene. The V end was cut by 0 bases, the J end by 0 bases, with 10 bases between. Germline V gives CDR1 SGHKS, CDR2 YYEKEE (reference sequence). CDR3 size: 16 residues.

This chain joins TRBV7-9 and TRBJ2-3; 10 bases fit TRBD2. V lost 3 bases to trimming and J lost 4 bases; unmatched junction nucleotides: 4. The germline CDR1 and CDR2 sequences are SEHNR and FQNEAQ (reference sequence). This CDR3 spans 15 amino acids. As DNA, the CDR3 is TGTGCCAGCAGCTTCCAGCGGGAGGGCCCAGATACGCAGTATTTT. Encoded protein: CASSFQREGPDTQYF.